This is a list of T cell receptor beta chains from one sample in a study of cytomegalovirus exposure and HLA in healthy donors. Sequencing used immunoSEQ multiplex PCR; TCRdb keeps in-frame clones, though not all of them. The specimen's table records about 40,000 clones. What was sequenced was PBMCs. The receptors were sampled from a man aged 25 to 40 in good health and CMV-seronegative. Both conserved end residues are part of each CDR3. The D gene is left open where the match is weak.

J gene	D gene	V gene	CDR3 protein	CDR3 DNA
TRBJ2-4	TRBD1	TRBV6-1	CASREQGDTKNIQYF	TGTGCCAGCAGGGAACAGGGGGATACAAAAAACATTCAGTACTTC
TRBJ1-5	NA	TRBV29-1	CSVGDYSNQPQHF	TGCAGCGTCGGGGATTATAGCAATCAGCCCCAGCATTTT
TRBJ2-3	NA	TRBV30	CAWSGAGTPDTQYF	TGTGCCTGGAGTGGGGCGGGTACCCCAGATACGCAGTATTTT
TRBJ2-1	TRBD2	TRBV5-6	CASSSSGTQFF	TGTGCCAGCAGTTCTAGCGGGACCCAGTTCTTC
TRBJ2-3	NA	TRBV9	CASSVWVGESDTQYF	TGTGCCAGCAGCGTATGGGTGGGAGAGTCAGATACGCAGTATTTT
TRBJ1-2	NA	TRBV5-4	CASSLVDRDGYTF	TGTGCCAGCAGCTTGGTCGACAGAGATGGCTACACCTTC
TRBJ1-2	TRBD1	TRBV29-1	CSGRQGELGYTF	TGCAGCGGCCGGCAGGGGGAACTGGGCTACACCTTC
TRBJ2-5	TRBD2	TRBV19	CASTASGSIVETQYF	TGTGCCAGTACGGCTAGCGGGAGTATTGTAGAGACCCAGTACTTC
TRBJ2-7	NA	TRBV18	CASSPSQSYEQYF	TGTGCCAGCTCACCGTCACAGTCCTACGAGCAGTACTTC
TRBJ1-5	NA	TRBV18	CASSPQSNQPQHF	TGTGCCAGCTCACCCCAGAGCAATCAGCCCCAGCATTTT
TRBJ2-2	TRBD2	TRBV11-3	CASSPLGGSTGELFF	TGTGCCAGCAGCCCCCTGGGCGGGAGCACCGGGGAGCTGTTTTTT
TRBJ2-1	TRBD2	TRBV6-5	CASSWSSGGDSEQFF	TGTGCCAGCAGTTGGTCTAGCGGGGGGGATAGTGAGCAGTTCTTC
TRBJ2-7	TRBD1	TRBV15	CATSASDRGHAYEQYF	TGTGCCACCAGCGCCAGCGACAGGGGTCACGCCTACGAGCAGTACTTC
TRBJ2-7	NA	TRBV7-9	CASSVSGVGGYEQYF	TGTGCCAGCAGCGTTTCAGGGGTTGGGGGCTACGAGCAGTACTTC
TRBJ1-6	NA	TRBV4-2	CASSQDSETPLHF	TGTGCCAGCAGCCAAGATAGCGAAACACCCCTCCACTTT
TRBJ2-7	NA	TRBV6-5	CATRGAYEQYF	TGTGCCACCAGGGGAGCCTACGAGCAGTACTTC
TRBJ1-1	NA	TRBV30	CAWSQQGGATAFF	TGTGCCTGGAGTCAACAGGGTGGGGCTACGGCTTTCTTT
TRBJ2-6	TRBD1	TRBV13	CASGKDRGRSGANVLTF	TGTGCCAGCGGCAAGGACAGGGGACGGTCCGGGGCCAACGTCCTGACTTTC
TRBJ2-7	TRBD1	TRBV11-2	CASSLATGPYEQYF	TGTGCCAGCAGCTTAGCGACAGGGCCATACGAGCAGTACTTC
TRBJ2-1	TRBD2	TRBV11-2	CASSLDRLAGALDEQFF	TGTGCCAGCAGCTTAGACCGACTAGCGGGAGCGCTGGATGAGCAGTTCTTC
TRBJ1-2	TRBD1	TRBV9	CASSDYSPGGYGYTF	TGTGCCAGCAGCGATTACTCCCCAGGGGGCTATGGCTACACCTTC
TRBJ2-7	NA	TRBV6-6	CASRQATYEQYF	TGTGCCAGCAGACAGGCCACCTACGAGCAGTACTTC
TRBJ2-3	NA	TRBV5-1	CASSLEGGRVTDTQYF	TGCGCCAGCAGCTTGGAGGGGGGGCGCGTTACAGATACGCAGTATTTT
TRBJ2-7	TRBD1	TRBV5-1	CASRRDRGPTYEQYF	TGCGCCAGCAGACGGGACAGGGGACCCACCTACGAGCAGTACTTC
TRBJ1-2	TRBD1	TRBV27	CASSSRGHDGYTF	TGTGCCAGCAGTTCCAGGGGGCATGATGGCTACACCTTC
TRBJ2-7	NA	TRBV5-1	CASGGSSYEQYF	TGCGCCAGCGGGGGCAGTTCCTACGAGCAGTACTTC
TRBJ1-4	TRBD1	TRBV6-1	CASREDRATTNEKLFF	TGTGCCAGCAGGGAAGACAGGGCTACAACTAATGAAAAACTGTTTTTT
TRBJ2-3	TRBD2	TRBV9	CASSSQRDRDTQYF	TGTGCCAGCTCCAGCCAGCGGGACCGAGATACGCAGTATTTT
TRBJ2-7	NA	TRBV14	CASSPDRREQYF	TGTGCCAGCAGCCCTGACAGGCGCGAGCAGTACTTC
TRBJ2-4	NA	TRBV6-1	CASSEGTKNIQYF	TGTGCCAGCAGTGAGGGGACTAAAAACATTCAGTACTTC
TRBJ1-2	NA	TRBV9	CASSVAAYGYTF	TGTGCCAGCAGCGTAGCCGCGTATGGCTACACCTTC
TRBJ1-1	NA	TRBV29-1	CSVEDIAVTEAFF	TGCAGCGTTGAAGATATAGCGGTCACTGAAGCTTTCTTT
TRBJ2-1	NA	TRBV7-9	CASSHSSNEQFF	TGTGCCAGCAGTCATTCTAGCAATGAGCAGTTCTTC
TRBJ2-1	NA	TRBV6-5	CASSYLLLSTYNEQFF	TGTGCCAGCAGTTACTTATTACTCTCAACCTACAATGAGCAGTTCTTC
TRBJ1-1	NA	TRBV6-5	CASSYSGGEAFF	TGTGCCAGCAGTTACTCGGGGGGGGAAGCTTTCTTT
TRBJ2-2	NA	TRBV19	CASSIQYTGELFF	TGTGCCAGTAGTATCCAGTACACCGGGGAGCTGTTTTTT
TRBJ1-1	NA	TRBV6-4	CASSDWSGEAFF	TGTGCCAGCAGTGACTGGAGTGGTGAAGCTTTCTTT
TRBJ2-5	TRBD2	TRBV9	CASSEGLAGGETQYF	TGTGCCAGCAGCGAGGGACTAGCGGGGGGAGAGACCCAGTACTTC
TRBJ1-5	NA	TRBV5-5	CASSLSWGGGNQPQHF	TGTGCCAGCAGCTTGTCTTGGGGGGGCGGCAATCAGCCCCAGCATTTT
TRBJ2-5	TRBD1	TRBV15	CATSGHRGRETQYF	TGTGCCACCAGCGGACACAGGGGTAGGGAGACCCAGTACTTC
TRBJ2-2	NA	TRBV9	CASSVAWGAGELFF	TGTGCCAGCAGCGTAGCTTGGGGGGCCGGGGAGCTGTTTTTT
TRBJ2-7	TRBD2	TRBV4-2	CASSQGGTSGSHEQYF	TGTGCCAGCAGCCAAGGCGGGACTAGCGGGAGCCACGAGCAGTACTTC
TRBJ2-7	TRBD1	TRBV6-1	CASSEVQGASQGEQYF	TGTGCCAGCAGTGAAGTCCAGGGGGCGAGTCAGGGCGAGCAGTACTTC
TRBJ1-6	TRBD1	TRBV7-9	CASSLGQGGSPLHF	TGTGCCAGCAGCTTAGGACAGGGAGGTTCACCCCTCCACTTT
TRBJ1-2	NA	TRBV4-2	CASSQDSLLGTRGYTF	TGTGCCAGCAGCCAAGATTCCCTGTTGGGAACTAGAGGCTACACCTTC
TRBJ1-1	NA	TRBV11-2	CASSLVPTGTPEAFF	TGTGCCAGCAGCTTGGTCCCGACCGGGACACCTGAAGCTTTCTTT
TRBJ2-6	NA	TRBV7-8	CASSFAVSSGANVLTF	TGTGCCAGCAGCTTCGCAGTTTCCTCTGGGGCCAACGTCCTGACTTTC
TRBJ2-1	TRBD2	TRBV6-1	CAIQRELHNEQFF	TGTGCCATTCAGCGGGAGCTTCACAATGAGCAGTTCTTC
TRBJ1-1	NA	TRBV4-1	CASSQGIAEAFF	TGCGCCAGCAGCCAAGGTATCGCTGAAGCTTTCTTT
TRBJ1-1	NA	TRBV5-1	CASSSAGSGTEAFF	TGCGCCAGCAGCTCCGCGGGTTCGGGCACTGAAGCTTTCTTT
TRBJ2-7	TRBD1	TRBV11-3	CASSFSGTGTYEQYF	TGTGCCAGCAGCTTTTCCGGGACAGGGACCTACGAGCAGTACTTC